The T cell receptor beta chain under discussion was sequenced for a study of molecular identifiers for immune sequencing clone quantification. TCRdb passed the PCR reads through MiXCR, listing each CDR3 protein once. The sample holds about 500,000 distinct CDR3 sequences; about a fifth are singletons and the top ten take about 0.8%. Sorted naive CD8 T cells, roughly 20,000 to 1,100,000, were sequenced from 10%, 30% or 50% RNA. Concerning this clonotype itself: The antigen is undetermined.

Study-wide results and caveats: For effector cells, clones above 20 RNA copies held over 98% of molecules; for naive cells, under 1%.

The sample comprised naive CD8+ T cells from blood, with Jurkat cell RNA spiked in. Sample subset: FACS-sorted CD8+CD4-CCR7+CD45RA+ naive T cells. This TCR derives from a human donor in good health. Some libraries in this study had Jurkat cell RNA spiked in.

CDR3 region: CASSLSSSQTQYF. CDR3 DNA: TGTGCCAGCAGTTTATCGAGCAGCCAGACCCAGTACTTC. The J gene is TRBJ2-5, the V gene TRBV27; D uncertain. Germline V CDR1 and CDR2: MNHEY, SMNVEV (reference sequence). Trimming cost V 0 bases and J 6 bases, with 8 bases left between them. The CDR3 is made up of 13 amino acids.